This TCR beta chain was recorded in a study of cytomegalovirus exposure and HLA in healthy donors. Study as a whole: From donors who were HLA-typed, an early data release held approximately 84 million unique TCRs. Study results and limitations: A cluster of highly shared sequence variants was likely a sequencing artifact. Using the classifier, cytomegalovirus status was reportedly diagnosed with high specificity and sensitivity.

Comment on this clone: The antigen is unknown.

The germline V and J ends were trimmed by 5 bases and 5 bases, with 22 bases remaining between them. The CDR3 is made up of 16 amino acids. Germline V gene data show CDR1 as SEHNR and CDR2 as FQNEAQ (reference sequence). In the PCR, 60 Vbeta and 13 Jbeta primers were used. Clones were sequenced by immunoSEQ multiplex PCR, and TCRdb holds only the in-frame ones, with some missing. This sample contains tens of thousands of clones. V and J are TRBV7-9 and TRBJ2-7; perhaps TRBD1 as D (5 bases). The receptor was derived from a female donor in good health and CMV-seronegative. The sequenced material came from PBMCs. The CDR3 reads CASSPRVGPRPHEQYF. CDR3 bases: TGTGCCAGCAGCCCACGGGTGGGGCCGAGGCCGCACGAGCAGTACTTC.